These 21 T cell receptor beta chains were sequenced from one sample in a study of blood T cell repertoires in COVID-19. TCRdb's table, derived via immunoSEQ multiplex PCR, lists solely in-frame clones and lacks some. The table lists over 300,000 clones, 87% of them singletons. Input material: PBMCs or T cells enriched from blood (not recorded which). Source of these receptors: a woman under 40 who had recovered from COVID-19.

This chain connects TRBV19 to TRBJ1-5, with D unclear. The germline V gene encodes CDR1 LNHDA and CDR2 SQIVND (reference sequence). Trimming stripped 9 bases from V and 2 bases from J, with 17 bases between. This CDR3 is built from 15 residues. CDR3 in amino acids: CASRREISGNQPQHF. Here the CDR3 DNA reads TGTGCCAGCAGACGGGAGATTAGTGGCAATCAGCCCCAGCATTTT.

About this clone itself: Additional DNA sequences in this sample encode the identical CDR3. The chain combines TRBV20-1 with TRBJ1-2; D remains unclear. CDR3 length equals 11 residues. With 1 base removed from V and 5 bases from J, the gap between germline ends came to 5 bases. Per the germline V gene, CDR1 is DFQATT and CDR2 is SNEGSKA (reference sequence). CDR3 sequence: CSARAGYGYTF. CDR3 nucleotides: TGCAGTGCTAGAGCCGGGTATGGCTACACCTTC.

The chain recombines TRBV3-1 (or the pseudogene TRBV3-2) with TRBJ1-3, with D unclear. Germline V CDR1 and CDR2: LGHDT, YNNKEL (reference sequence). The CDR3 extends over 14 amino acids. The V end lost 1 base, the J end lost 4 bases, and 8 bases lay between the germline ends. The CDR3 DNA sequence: TGTGCCAGCAGCCAAGTGGGAGGCGGAAACACCATATATTTT. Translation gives CASSQVGGGNTIYF.

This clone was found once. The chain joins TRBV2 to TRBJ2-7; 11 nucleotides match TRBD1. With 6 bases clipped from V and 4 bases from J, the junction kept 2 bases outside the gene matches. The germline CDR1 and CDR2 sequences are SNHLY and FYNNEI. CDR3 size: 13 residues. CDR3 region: CASSRDRGYEQYF. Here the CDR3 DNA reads TGTGCCAGCAGCCGGGACAGGGGGTACGAGCAGTACTTC.

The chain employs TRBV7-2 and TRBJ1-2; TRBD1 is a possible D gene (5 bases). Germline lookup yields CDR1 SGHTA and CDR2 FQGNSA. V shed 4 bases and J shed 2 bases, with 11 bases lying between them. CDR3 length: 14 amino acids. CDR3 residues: CASSSIGQNYGYTF. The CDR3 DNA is TGTGCCAGCAGCTCAATTGGACAAAACTATGGCTACACCTTC.

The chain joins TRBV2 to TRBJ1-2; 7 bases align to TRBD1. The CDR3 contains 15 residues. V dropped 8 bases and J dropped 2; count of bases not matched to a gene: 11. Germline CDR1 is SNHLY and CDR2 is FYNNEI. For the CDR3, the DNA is TGTGCCAGCCAGCGGGGGGGACAGCAAAACTATGGCTACACCTTC. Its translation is CASQRGGQQNYGYTF.

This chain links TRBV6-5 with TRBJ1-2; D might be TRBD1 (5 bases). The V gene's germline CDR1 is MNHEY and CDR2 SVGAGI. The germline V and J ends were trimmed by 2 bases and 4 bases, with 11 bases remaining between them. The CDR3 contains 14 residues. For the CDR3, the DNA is TGTGCCAGCAGTTACGGCAGGGTGGGCTATGGCTACACCTTC. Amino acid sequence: CASSYGRVGYGYTF.

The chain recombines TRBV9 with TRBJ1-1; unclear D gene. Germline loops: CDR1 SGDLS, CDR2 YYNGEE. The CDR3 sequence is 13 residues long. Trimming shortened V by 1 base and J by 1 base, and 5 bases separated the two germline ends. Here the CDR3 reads CASSVQRNTEAFF. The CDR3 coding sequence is TGTGCCAGCAGCGTACAGCGGAACACTGAAGCTTTCTTT.

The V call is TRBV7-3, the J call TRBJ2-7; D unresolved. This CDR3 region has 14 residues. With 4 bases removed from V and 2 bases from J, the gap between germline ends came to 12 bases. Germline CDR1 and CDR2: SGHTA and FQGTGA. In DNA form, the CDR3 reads TGTGCCAGCAGCTCAAGTCACGGAGCCTACGAGCAGTACTTC. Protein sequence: CASSSSHGAYEQYF.

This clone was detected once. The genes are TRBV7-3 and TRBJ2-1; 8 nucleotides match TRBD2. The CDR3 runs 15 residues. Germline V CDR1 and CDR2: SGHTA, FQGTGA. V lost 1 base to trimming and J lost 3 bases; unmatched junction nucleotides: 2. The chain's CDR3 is CASSLIAGNYNEQFF. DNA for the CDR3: TGTGCCAGCAGCTTAATAGCGGGGAACTACAATGAGCAGTTCTTC. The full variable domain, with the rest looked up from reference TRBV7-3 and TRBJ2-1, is GAGVSQTPSNKVTEKGKYVELRCDPISGHTALYWYRQSLGQGPEFLIYFQGTGAADDSGLPNDRFFAVRPEGSVSTLKIQRTERGDSAVYLCASSLIAGNYNEQFFGPGTRLTVL.

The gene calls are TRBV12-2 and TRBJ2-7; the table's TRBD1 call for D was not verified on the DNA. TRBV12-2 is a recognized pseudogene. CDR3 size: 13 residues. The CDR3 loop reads CASRLLRVYEQYF. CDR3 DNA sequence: TGTGCAAGTCGCTTACTCAGGGTCTACGAGCAGTACTTC.

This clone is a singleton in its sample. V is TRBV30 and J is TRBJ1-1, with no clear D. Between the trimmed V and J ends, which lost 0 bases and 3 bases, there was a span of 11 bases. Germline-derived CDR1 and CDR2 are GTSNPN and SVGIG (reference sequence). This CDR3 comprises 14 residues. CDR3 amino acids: CAWSVRLADTEAFF. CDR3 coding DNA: TGTGCCTGGAGTGTACGTCTTGCGGACACTGAAGCTTTCTTT.

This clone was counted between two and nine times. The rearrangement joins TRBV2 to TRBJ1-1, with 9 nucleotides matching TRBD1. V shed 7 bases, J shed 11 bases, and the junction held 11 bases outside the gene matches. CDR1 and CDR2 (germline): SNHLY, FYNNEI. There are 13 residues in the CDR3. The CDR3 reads CASTDERTGDAFF. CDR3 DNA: TGTGCCAGCACCGACGAGAGGACAGGGGACGCTTTCTTT. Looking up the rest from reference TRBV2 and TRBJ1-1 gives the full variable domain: EPEVTQTPSHQVTQMGQEVILRCVPISNHLYFYWYRQILGQKVEFLVSFYNNEISEKSEIFDDQFSVERPDGSNFTLKIRSTKLEDSAMYFCASTDERTGDAFFGQGTRLTVV.

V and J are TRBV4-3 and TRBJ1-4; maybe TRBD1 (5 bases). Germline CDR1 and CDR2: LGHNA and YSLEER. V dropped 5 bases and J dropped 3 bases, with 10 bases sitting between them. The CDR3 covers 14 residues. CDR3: CASSFQGSNEKLFF. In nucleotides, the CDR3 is TGCGCCAGCAGCTTCCAGGGTTCTAATGAAAAACTGTTTTTT.

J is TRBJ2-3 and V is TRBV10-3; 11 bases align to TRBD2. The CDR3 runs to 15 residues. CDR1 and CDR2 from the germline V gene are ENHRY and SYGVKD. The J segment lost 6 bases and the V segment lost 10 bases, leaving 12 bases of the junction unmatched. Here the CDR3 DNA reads TGTGCCAGCACCTACTTAGCGGGGGGGTCGGATACGCAGTATTTT. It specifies CASTYLAGGSDTQYF.

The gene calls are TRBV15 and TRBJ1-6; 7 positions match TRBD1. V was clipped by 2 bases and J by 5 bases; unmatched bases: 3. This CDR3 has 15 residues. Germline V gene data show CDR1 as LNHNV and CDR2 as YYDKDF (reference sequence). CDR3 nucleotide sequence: TGTGCCACCAGCAGAAGAACAGGGGATAATTCACCCCTCCACTTT. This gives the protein CATSRRTGDNSPLHF.

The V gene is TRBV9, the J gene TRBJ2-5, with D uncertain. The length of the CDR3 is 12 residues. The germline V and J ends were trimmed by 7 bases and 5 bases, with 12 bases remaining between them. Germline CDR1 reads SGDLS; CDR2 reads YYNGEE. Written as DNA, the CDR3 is TGTGCCAGCGGCGGCGAGGCGGAGACCCAGTACTTC. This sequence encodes CASGGEAETQYF.

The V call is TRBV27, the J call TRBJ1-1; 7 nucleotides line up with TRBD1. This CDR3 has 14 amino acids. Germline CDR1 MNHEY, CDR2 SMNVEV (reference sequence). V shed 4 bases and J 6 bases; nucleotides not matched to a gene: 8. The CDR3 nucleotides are TGTGCCAGCAGTTACCGAGGGGGCCTCGCTGAAGCTTTCTTT. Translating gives CASSYRGGLAEAFF.

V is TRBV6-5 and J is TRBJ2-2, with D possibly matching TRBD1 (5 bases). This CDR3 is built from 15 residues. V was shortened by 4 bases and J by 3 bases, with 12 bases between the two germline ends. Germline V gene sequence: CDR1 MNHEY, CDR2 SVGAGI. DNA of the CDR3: TGTGCCAGCAGTTCCCGCCCCAGGGACACCGGGGAGCTGTTTTTT. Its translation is CASSSRPRDTGELFF.

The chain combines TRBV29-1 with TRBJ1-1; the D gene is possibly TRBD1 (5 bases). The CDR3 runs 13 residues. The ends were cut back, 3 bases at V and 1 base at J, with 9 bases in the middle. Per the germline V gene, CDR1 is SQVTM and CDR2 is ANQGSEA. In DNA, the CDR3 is TGCAGCGTTGATGCCGACAGGAACACTGAAGCTTTCTTT. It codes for CSVDADRNTEAFF.

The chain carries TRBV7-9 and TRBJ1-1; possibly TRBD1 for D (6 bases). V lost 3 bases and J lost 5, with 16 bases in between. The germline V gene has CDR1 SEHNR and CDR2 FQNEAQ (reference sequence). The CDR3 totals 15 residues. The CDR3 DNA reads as TGTGCCAGCAGCTTCCTCGGGGGGCCAGGTACTGAAGCTTTCTTT. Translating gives CASSFLGGPGTEAFF. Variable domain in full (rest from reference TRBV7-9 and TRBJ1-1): DTGVSQNPRHKITKRGQNVTFRCDPISEHNRLYWYRQTLGQGPEFLTYFQNEAQLEKSRLLSDRFSAERPKGSFSTLEIQRTEQGDSAMYLCASSFLGGPGTEAFFGQGTRLTVV.